The 25 T cell receptor beta chains in this list originate from one sample, sequenced in a study of neurological immune-mediated disorders. TCRdb recomputed calls from the 5' RACE reads with MiXCR, one row per CDR3 protein. The sample comprises approximately 30,000 distinct CDR3 sequences, more than 20% of which are singletons, and 16% rests with the top ten. Source material: PBMCs. The receptors were sampled from a woman aged 55-69 years in good health.

A remark on this clonotype: Given a much more abundant clone one base away, this may be a read error. The rearrangement uses TRBV6-5 and TRBJ2-6; D not certain. Germline V gene data show CDR1 as MNHEY and CDR2 as SVGAGI. This CDR3 contains 16 residues. The CDR3 sequence is CDSSYYSGSGANVLTF. The DNA for the CDR3 is TGTGACAGCAGTTACTATTCGGGTTCTGGGGCCAACGTCCTGACTTTC.

This clonotype has a count of ten or more. The rearrangement uses TRBV18 and TRBJ2-3, with D unclear. The ends were cut back, 2 bases at V and 4 bases at J, with 4 bases in the middle. Germline V lookup: CDR1 KGHSH, CDR2 LQKENI. The CDR3 is made up of 12 amino acids. CDR3 loop: CASSPEADTQYF. The DNA of the CDR3 is TGTGCCAGCTCACCAGAGGCAGATACGCAGTATTTT.

The J gene is TRBJ2-5, the V gene TRBV18; 7 bases are a match to TRBD2. The V segment lost 3 bases and the J segment 5 bases; nucleotides outside the gene matches: 6. The CDR3 runs to 14 residues. Germline V gene lookup returns CDR1 KGHSH and CDR2 LQKENI. CDR3 bases: TGTGCCAGCTCACCGACGAGCGGGATGGAGACCCAGTACTTC. Its protein product is CASSPTSGMETQYF.

This clonotype was observed at least ten times. This rearrangement joins TRBV5-1 to TRBJ2-7; no clear D. Looked up from germline, CDR1 is SGHRS and CDR2 is YFSETQ. Trimming stripped 1 base from V and 2 bases from J, with 10 bases between. This CDR3 contains 14 residues. CDR3 in amino acids: CASSLYVEPYEQYF. In nucleotides, the CDR3 is TGCGCCAGCAGCTTGTACGTGGAACCCTACGAGCAGTACTTC. The variable domain in full, with the rest retrieved from reference TRBV5-1 and TRBJ2-7, is KAGVTQTPRYLIKTRGQQVTLSCSPISGHRSVSWYQQTPGQGLQFLFEYFSETQRNKGNFPGRFSGRQFSNSRSEMNVSTLELGDSALYLCASSLYVEPYEQYFGPGTRLTVT.

On this clonotype: A much larger clone lies one base from this, so it may be a read error. The chain employs TRBV5-1 and TRBJ2-6, with D maybe TRBD2 (6 bases). The CDR3 runs 17 residues. Germline V CDR1 and CDR2: SGHRS, YFSETQ. CDR3 DNA sequence: TGCGCCAGCAGCCCTCCGGGGGAGTGGTCTGGGGCCAACGTCCTGACCTTC. Amino acids: CASSPPGEWSGANVLTF.

The V call is TRBV5-1, the J call TRBJ1-4, with D possibly matching TRBD1 (6 bases). The CDR3 has 14 amino acids. Germline-derived CDR1 and CDR2 are SGHRS and YFSETQ. Trimming took off 3 bases at V and 3 bases at J, with 9 bases between the two ends. The CDR3 spells CASSSTGANEKLFF. CDR3 sequence (DNA): TGCGCCAGCAGCTCGACAGGCGCTAATGAAAAACTGTTTTTT.

By sample share, this clonotype is medium-sized. This chain uses TRBV28 with TRBJ2-6; 15 bases align to TRBD2. The germline V gene has CDR1 MDHEN and CDR2 SYDVKM. V was pared by 5 bases and J by 0 bases, with 8 bases of the junction left unmatched. This CDR3 comprises 20 residues. CDR3 sequence reads: CASSTLRTSGRASGANVLTF. The DNA for the CDR3 is TGTGCCAGCAGTACGCTACGGACTAGCGGGAGGGCCTCTGGGGCCAACGTCCTGACTTTC.

At least ten counts were recorded for this clonotype. The rearrangement links TRBV5-1 to TRBJ2-3, with D maybe TRBD1 (5 bases). V lost 4 bases and J 0 bases, leaving 15 bases between the germline ends. The CDR3 is made up of 16 amino acids. Germline V gives CDR1 SGHRS, CDR2 YFSETQ. This CDR3 is CASSKVDSPSTDTQYF. The CDR3 DNA is TGCGCCAGCAGCAAAGTAGACAGTCCTAGCACAGATACGCAGTATTTT.

This clonotype showed up many times. This sequence joins TRBV29-1 and TRBJ1-1; the D is unclear. Germline V lookup: CDR1 SQVTM, CDR2 ANQGSEA. V dropped 7 bases and J dropped 2 bases, with 14 bases sitting between them. This CDR3 contains 13 residues. The CDR3 loop reads CSAGWAGNTEAFF. As DNA, the CDR3 is TGCAGCGCTGGGTGGGCAGGTAACACTGAAGCTTTCTTT.

This clonotype was seen ten or more times. The gene calls are TRBV5-1 and TRBJ1-2; no clear D. The CDR3 covers 13 residues. Between the trimmed V and J ends, which lost 0 bases and 2 bases, there was a span of 5 bases. Looked up from germline, CDR1 is SGHRS and CDR2 is YFSETQ. In DNA, the CDR3 is TGCGCCAGCAGCTTGGAAGGGAACTATGGCTACACCTTC. This codes for CASSLEGNYGYTF.

This clonotype was counted at least ten times. This sequence joins TRBV5-1 and TRBJ2-3, with D unresolved. This CDR3 is 12 amino acids long. V gave up 2 bases and J gave up 10 bases, with 11 bases separating them. Germline V lookup: CDR1 SGHRS, CDR2 YFSETQ. The CDR3 coding sequence is TGCGCCAGCAGCTTTCAGGCCTATCCGCAGTATTTT. Translation: CASSFQAYPQYF.

There are many counts of this clonotype. The chain has TRBV5-1 and TRBJ2-3, with 9 bases matching TRBD1. The CDR3 runs to 14 residues. The V and J ends lost 7 bases and 5 bases, in that order; junction bases with no gene match: 8. Looked up from germline, CDR1 is SGHRS and CDR2 is YFSETQ. The CDR3 spells CASGPGQGVDTQYF. In DNA, the CDR3 is TGCGCCAGCGGACCGGGACAGGGAGTAGATACGCAGTATTTT.

This clonotype showed up many times. This sequence joins TRBV29-1 and TRBJ2-5, with D possibly being TRBD2 (6 bases). With 4 bases removed from V and 2 bases from J, the gap between germline ends came to 20 bases. This CDR3 is built from 16 residues. In germline, CDR1 is SQVTM, CDR2 ANQGSEA. The CDR3 reads CSVGPRAGRSQETQYF. The CDR3 bases are TGCAGCGTTGGCCCCCGCGCGGGACGCTCACAAGAGACCCAGTACTTC.

This clonotype was detected many times. The chain joins TRBV4-3 to TRBJ1-6; D is undetermined. Trimming cost V 1 base and J 7 bases, with 14 bases left between them. This CDR3 region has 16 residues. CDR1 is LGHNA and CDR2 is YSLEER in the germline V gene. Written as DNA, the CDR3 is TGCGCCAGCAGCCAAGGATTAACGGAATGGAATTCACCCCTCCACTTT. Its translation: CASSQGLTEWNSPLHF.

This clonotype has a count of ten or more. V gene TRBV25-1 combines with J gene TRBJ2-3; 9 nucleotides align to TRBD1. From germline, CDR1 is MGHDK and CDR2 SYGVNS. With V trimmed by 5 bases and J by 2 bases, 5 bases remained unmatched. The CDR3 covers 15 residues. The DNA for the CDR3 is TGTGCCAGCAGTCTCGGACAGGGGCTCACAGATACGCAGTATTTT. Its protein is CASSLGQGLTDTQYF.

This clonotype has only a few counts. The V call is TRBV6-5, the J call TRBJ2-1, with 10 bases identical to TRBD2. The CDR3 runs to 14 residues. The V segment lost 7 bases and the J segment 8 bases; nucleotides outside the gene matches: 8. Germline assignment: CDR1 MNHEY and CDR2 SVGAGI. In nucleotides, the CDR3 is TGTGCCAGCAAGGAACTAGCGGGGCATGATGAGCAGTTCTTC. It codes for CASKELAGHDEQFF.

In this sample, this clonotype turned up many times. V gene TRBV7-6 combines with J gene TRBJ1-6, with a tentative D call TRBD1 (5 bases). Deletions cut 5 bases from V and 10 bases from J, with 12 bases between. The germline CDR1 and CDR2 sequences are SGHVS and FNYEAQ. The length of the CDR3 is 13 residues. CDR3 protein: CASSPRQKSPLHF. CDR3 nucleotide sequence: TGTGCCAGCAGCCCTCGACAGAAATCACCCCTCCACTTT. Combining the CDR3 with reference TRBV7-6 and TRBJ1-6 gives the whole variable domain GAGVSQSPRYKVTKRGQDVALRCDPISGHVSLYWYRQALGQGPEFLTYFNYEAQQDKSGLPNDRFSAERPEGSISTLTIQRTEQRDSAMYRCASSPRQKSPLHFGNGTRLTVT.

This clonotype came up many times. The chain employs TRBV18 and TRBJ2-5, with D hard to call. V was trimmed by 2 bases and J by 5 bases, leaving 6 bases between them. CDR3 size: 12 residues. The germline CDR1 and CDR2 sequences are KGHSH and LQKENI. In nucleotides, the CDR3 is TGTGCCAGCTCACCATCCCAGGAGACCCAGTACTTC. This sequence encodes CASSPSQETQYF.

The sample holds many counts of this clonotype. The rearrangement uses TRBV20-1 and TRBJ2-7; TRBD2 agrees at 8 bases. Looked up from germline, CDR1 is DFQATT and CDR2 is SNEGSKA (reference sequence). CDR3 length equals 15 residues. J was trimmed by 2 bases and V by 3 bases; bases with no gene match: 9. CDR3 residues: CSASGRAIGPYEQYF. CDR3 sequence (DNA): TGCAGTGCTAGCGGGAGGGCCATTGGTCCCTACGAGCAGTACTTC.

This clonotype has ten or more counts. The chain combines TRBV9 with TRBJ2-1, with 13 bases that match TRBD2. Germline V gene data show CDR1 as SGDLS and CDR2 as YYNGEE. The CDR3 contains 17 residues. J was trimmed by 7 bases and V by 1 base; bases with no gene match: 8. DNA for the CDR3: TGTGCCAGCAGCGTAACGGCCGGACTAGCGGGGGTGAATGAGCAGTTCTTC. As protein: CASSVTAGLAGVNEQFF.

This clonotype appeared many times. V and J are TRBV7-2 and TRBJ1-2, with TRBD1 matching over 9 bases. The CDR3 runs to 14 residues. V was clipped by 2 bases and J by 6 bases; unmatched bases: 4. Germline loops: CDR1 SGHTA, CDR2 FQGNSA. The CDR3 DNA sequence: TGTGCCAGCAGCTTAAAGGGGACAGGGAATGGCTACACCTTC. Translating it yields CASSLKGTGNGYTF.

This clonotype was observed many times. The V and J genes are TRBV5-1 and TRBJ2-7, with D perhaps given as TRBD1 or TRBD2 (5 bases each). The V gene lost 4 bases and the J gene lost 3 bases, with 8 bases spanning the gap. This CDR3 is built from 12 residues. In germline, CDR1 is SGHRS, CDR2 YFSETQ. CDR3 protein: CASSRDLYEQYF. The CDR3 nucleotides read TGCGCCAGCAGCAGGGACCTCTACGAGCAGTACTTC.

By frequency in the sample, this clonotype is medium-sized. This sequence joins TRBV4-3 and TRBJ2-3, with D tentatively TRBD1 (5 bases). Germline V gene data show CDR1 as LGHNA and CDR2 as YSLEER. The length of the CDR3 is 15 residues. With 0 bases removed from V and 4 bases from J, the gap between germline ends came to 11 bases. This CDR3 is CASSQDTLTADTQYF. Here the CDR3 DNA reads TGCGCCAGCAGCCAAGATACCCTGACAGCAGATACGCAGTATTTT.

The genes are TRBV2 and TRBJ1-2; TRBD1 matches 9 bases. Per the germline V gene, CDR1 is SNHLY and CDR2 is FYNNEI. The CDR3 extends over 15 amino acids. V gave up 8 bases and J gave up 6 bases; unmatched junction bases: 13. The DNA for the CDR3 is TGTGCCAGCCAAACCGATGGGACAGGGCGAAATGGCTACACCTTC. This encodes CASQTDGTGRNGYTF.

Only one count was recorded for this clonotype. CDR3 nucleotide sequence: TGTGCCAGCAGCTTTTCCCCGGGACTAGCGGAATTAGCTAGCTCCTACAATGAGCAGTTCTTC. It translates to CASSFSPGLAELASSYNEQFF. The chain combines TRBV28 with TRBJ2-1; 11 bases fit TRBD2. J gave up 0 bases and V 6 bases, and 19 bases lay outside the gene matches. Germline V lookup: CDR1 MDHEN, CDR2 SYDVKM. The CDR3 runs 21 residues.